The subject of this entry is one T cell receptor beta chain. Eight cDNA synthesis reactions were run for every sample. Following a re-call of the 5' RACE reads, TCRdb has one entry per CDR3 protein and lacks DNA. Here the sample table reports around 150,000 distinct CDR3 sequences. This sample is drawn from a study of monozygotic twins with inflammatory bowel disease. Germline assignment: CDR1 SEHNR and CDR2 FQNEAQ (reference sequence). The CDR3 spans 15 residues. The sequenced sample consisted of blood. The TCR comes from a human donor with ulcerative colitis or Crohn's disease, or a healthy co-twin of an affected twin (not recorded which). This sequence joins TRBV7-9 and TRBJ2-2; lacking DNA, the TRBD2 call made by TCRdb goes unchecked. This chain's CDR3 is CASDIAGSPSGELFF.